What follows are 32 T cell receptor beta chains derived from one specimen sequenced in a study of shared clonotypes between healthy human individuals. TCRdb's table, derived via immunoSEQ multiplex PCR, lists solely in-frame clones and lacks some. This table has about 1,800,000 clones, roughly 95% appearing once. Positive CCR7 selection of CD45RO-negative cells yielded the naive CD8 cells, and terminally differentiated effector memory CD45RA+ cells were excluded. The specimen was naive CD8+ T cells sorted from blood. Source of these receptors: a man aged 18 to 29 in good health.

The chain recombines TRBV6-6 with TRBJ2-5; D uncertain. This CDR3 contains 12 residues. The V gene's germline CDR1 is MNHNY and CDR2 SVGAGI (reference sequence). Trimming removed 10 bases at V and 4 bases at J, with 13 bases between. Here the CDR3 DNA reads TGTGCCACTTCTCAAGTTGTAGAGACCCAGTACTTC. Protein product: CATSQVVETQYF.

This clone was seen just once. The CDR3 protein is CASSEVGGDYGYTF. The CDR3 nucleotides read TGTGCCAGCAGTGAAGTGGGGGGTGATTATGGCTACACCTTC. The chain has TRBV2 and TRBJ1-2; maybe TRBD1 (5 bases). The length of the CDR3 is 14 residues. The V gene's germline CDR1 is SNHLY and CDR2 FYNNEI. The V end lost 1 base, the J end lost 5 bases, and 11 bases lay between the germline ends.

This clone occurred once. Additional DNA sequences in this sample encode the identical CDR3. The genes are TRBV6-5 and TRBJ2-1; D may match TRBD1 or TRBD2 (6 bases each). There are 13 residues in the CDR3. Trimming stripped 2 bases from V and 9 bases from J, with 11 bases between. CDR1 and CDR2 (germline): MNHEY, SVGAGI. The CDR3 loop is CASSYGEGGEQFF. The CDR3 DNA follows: TGTGCCAGCAGTTACGGCGAGGGGGGTGAGCAGTTCTTC.

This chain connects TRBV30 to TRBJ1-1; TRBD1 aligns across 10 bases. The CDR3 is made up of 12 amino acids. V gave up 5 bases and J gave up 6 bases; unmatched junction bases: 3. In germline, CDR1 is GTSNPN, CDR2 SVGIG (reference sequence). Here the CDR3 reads CAWETGGPEAFF. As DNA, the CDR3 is TGTGCCTGGGAGACAGGGGGCCCTGAAGCTTTCTTT.

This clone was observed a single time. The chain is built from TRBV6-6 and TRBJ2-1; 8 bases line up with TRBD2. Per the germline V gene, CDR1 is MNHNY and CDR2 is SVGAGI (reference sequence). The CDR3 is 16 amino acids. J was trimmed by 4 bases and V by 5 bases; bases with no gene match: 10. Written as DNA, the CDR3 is TGTGCCAGCAGTACAACGCCGGGACTAGGTTACAATGAGCAGTTCTTC. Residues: CASSTTPGLGYNEQFF.

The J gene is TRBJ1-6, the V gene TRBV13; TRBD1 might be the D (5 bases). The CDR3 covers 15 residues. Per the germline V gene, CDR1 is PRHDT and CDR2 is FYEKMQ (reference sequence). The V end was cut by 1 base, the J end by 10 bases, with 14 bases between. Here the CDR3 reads CASSLESGLGSPLHF. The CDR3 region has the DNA TGTGCCAGCAGCTTAGAGTCAGGGCTCGGGTCACCCCTCCACTTT.

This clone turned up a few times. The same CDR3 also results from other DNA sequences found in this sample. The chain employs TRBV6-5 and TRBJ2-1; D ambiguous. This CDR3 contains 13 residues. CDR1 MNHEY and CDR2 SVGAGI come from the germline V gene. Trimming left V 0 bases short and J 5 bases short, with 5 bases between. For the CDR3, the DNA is TGTGCCAGCAGTTACTCCCCCGACAATGAGCAGTTCTTC. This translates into CASSYSPDNEQFF.

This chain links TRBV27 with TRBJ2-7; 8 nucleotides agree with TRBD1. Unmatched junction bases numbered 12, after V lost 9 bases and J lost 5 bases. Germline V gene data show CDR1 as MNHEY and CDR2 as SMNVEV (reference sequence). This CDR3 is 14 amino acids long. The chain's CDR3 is CASTRGTGGNEQYF. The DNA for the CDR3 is TGTGCCAGTACCAGAGGGACAGGAGGTAACGAGCAGTACTTC.

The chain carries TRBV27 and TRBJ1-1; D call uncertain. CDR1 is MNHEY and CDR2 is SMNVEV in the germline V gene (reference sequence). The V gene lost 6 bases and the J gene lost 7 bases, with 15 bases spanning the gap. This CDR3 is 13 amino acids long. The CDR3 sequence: CASRWTEQGEAFF. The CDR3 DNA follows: TGTGCCAGCAGATGGACCGAGCAAGGTGAAGCTTTCTTT.

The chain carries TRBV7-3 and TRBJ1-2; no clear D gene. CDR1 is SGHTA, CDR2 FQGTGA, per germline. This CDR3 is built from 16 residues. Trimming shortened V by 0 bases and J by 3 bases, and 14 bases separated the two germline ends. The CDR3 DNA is TGTGCCAGCAGCTTAACGTTTGGGGAGGTCGACTATGGCTACACCTTC. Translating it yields CASSLTFGEVDYGYTF.

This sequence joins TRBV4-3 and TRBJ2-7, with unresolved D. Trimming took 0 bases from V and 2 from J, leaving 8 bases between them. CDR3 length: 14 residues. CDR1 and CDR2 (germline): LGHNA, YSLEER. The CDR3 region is CASSQETSAYEQYF. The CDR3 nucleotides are TGCGCCAGCAGCCAAGAGACGTCGGCCTACGAGCAGTACTTC.

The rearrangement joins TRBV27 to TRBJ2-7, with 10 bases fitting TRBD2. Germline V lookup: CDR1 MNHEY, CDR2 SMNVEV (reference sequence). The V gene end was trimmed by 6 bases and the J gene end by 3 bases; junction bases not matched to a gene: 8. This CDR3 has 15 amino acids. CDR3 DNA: TGTGCCAGCAGCGTGACTAGCGGGCCGTACTACGAGCAGTACTTC. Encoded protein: CASSVTSGPYYEQYF.

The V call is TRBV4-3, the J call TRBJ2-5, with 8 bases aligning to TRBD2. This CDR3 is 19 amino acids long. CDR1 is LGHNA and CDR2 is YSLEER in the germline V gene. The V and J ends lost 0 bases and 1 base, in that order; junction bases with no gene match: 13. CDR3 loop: CASSQDVTSEFPFQETQYF. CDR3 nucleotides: TGCGCCAGCAGCCAAGATGTGACTAGCGAGTTCCCTTTCCAAGAGACCCAGTACTTC.

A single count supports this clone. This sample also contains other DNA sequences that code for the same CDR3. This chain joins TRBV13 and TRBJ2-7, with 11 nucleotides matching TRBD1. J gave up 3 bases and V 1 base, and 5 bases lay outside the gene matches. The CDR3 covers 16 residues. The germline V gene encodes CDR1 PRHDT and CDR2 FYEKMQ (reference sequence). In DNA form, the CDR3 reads TGTGCCAGCAGCTTAGCGGGACAGGGGGGAATCTACGAGCAGTACTTC. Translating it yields CASSLAGQGGIYEQYF.

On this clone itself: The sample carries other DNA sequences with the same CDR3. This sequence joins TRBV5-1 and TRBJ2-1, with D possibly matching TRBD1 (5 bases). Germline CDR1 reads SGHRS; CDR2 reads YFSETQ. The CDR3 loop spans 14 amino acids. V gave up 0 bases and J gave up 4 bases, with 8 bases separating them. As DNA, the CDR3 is TGCGCCAGCAGCTTGGCAGGGCCATACAATGAGCAGTTCTTC. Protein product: CASSLAGPYNEQFF.

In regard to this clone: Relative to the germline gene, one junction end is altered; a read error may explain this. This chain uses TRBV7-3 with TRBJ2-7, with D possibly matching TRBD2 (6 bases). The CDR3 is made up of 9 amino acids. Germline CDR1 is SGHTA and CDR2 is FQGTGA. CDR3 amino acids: CASSPGLFF. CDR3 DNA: TGTGCCAGCAGCCCCGGACTATTCTTC.

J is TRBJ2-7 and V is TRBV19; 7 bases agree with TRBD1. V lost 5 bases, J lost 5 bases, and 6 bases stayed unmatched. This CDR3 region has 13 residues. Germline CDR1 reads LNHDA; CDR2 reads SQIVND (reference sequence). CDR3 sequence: CASSPYRGHEQYF. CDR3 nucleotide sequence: TGTGCCAGTAGTCCCTACAGGGGCCACGAGCAGTACTTC.

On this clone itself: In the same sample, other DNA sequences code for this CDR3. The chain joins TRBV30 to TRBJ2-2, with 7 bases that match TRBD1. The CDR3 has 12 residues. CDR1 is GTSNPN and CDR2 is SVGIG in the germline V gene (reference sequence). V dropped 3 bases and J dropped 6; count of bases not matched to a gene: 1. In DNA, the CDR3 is TGTGCCTGGAGCAGGGGGTCCGGGGAGCTGTTTTTT. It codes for CAWSRGSGELFF.

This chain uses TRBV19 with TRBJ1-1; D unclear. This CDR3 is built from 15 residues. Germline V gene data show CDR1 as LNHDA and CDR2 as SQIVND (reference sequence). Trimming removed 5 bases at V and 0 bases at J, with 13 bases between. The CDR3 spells CASSHLGGVNTEAFF. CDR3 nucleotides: TGTGCCAGTAGTCACCTCGGTGGAGTGAACACTGAAGCTTTCTTT.

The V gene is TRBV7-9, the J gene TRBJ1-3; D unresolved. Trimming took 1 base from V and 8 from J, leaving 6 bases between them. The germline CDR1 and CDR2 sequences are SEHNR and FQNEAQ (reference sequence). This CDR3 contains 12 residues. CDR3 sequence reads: CASSLDGHTIYF. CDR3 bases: TGTGCCAGCAGCTTAGACGGCCACACCATATATTTT.

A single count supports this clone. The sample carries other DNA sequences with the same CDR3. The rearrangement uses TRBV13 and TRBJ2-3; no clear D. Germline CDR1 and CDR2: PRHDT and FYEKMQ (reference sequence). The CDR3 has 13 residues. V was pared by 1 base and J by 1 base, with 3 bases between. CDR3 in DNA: TGTGCCAGCAGCTTAGCAGGCACAGATACGCAGTATTTT. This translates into CASSLAGTDTQYF.

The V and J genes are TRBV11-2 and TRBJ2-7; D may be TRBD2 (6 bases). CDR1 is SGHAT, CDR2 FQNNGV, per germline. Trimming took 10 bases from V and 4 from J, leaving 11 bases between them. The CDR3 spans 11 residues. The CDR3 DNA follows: TGTGCCACTCAGGGACTTTACGAGCAGTACTTC. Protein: CATQGLYEQYF.

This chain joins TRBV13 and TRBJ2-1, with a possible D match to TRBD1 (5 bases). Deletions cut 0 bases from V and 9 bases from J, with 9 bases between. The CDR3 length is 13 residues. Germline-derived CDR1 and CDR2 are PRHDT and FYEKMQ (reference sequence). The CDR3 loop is CASSLGRGFEQFF. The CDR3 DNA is TGTGCCAGCAGCTTAGGAAGGGGTTTTGAGCAGTTCTTC.

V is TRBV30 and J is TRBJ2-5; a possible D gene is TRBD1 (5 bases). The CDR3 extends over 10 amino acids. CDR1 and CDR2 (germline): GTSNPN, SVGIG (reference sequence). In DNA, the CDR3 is TGTGGCATAGGGGAAGAGACCCAGTACTTC. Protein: CGIGEETQYF.

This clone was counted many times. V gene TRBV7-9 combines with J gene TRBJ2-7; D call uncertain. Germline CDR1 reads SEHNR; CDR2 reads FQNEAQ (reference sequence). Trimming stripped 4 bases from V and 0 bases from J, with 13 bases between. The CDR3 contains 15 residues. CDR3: CASSSLQRASYEQYF. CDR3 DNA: TGTGCCAGCAGCTCGCTCCAGCGAGCCTCCTACGAGCAGTACTTC.

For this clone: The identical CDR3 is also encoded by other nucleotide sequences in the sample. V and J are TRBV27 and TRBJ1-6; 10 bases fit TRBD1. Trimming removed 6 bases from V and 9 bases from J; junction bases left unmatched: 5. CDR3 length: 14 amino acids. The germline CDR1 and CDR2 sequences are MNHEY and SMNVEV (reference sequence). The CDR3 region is CASSSGTGVSPLHF. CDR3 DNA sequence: TGTGCCAGCAGCTCCGGGACAGGGGTTTCACCCCTCCACTTT.

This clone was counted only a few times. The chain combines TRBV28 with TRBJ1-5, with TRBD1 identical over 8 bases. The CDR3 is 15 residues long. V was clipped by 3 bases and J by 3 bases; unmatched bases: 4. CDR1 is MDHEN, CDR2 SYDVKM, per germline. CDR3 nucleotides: TGTGCCAGCAGTTTGTTGGACAGGGACAATCAGCCCCAGCATTTT. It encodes CASSLLDRDNQPQHF.

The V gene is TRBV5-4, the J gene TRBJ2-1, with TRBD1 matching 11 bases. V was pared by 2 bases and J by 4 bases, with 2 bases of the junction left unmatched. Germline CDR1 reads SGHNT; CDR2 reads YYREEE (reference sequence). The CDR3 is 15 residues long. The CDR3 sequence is CASSFGTGGYNEQFF. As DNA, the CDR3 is TGTGCCAGCAGCTTCGGGACAGGGGGTTACAATGAGCAGTTCTTC.

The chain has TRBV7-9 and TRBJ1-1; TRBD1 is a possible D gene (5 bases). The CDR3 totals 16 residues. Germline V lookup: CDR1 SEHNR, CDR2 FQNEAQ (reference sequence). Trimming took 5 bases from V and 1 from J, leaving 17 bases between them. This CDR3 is CASSRLGDGTNTEAFF. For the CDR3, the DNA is TGTGCCAGCAGCCGTTTGGGTGATGGGACGAACACTGAAGCTTTCTTT.

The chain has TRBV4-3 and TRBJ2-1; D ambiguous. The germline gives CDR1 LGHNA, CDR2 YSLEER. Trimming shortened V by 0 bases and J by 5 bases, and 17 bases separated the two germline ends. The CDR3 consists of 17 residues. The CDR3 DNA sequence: TGCGCCAGCAGCCAAGAACGTTTAGGTCCCCCAGACAATGAGCAGTTCTTC. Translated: CASSQERLGPPDNEQFF.

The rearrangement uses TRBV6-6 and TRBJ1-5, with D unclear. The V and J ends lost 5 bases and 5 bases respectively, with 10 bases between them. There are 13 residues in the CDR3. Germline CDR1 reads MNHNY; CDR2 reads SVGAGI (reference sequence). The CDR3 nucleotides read TGTGCCAGCAGTCCAGAAATCCATCAGCCCCAGCATTTT. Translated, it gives CASSPEIHQPQHF.

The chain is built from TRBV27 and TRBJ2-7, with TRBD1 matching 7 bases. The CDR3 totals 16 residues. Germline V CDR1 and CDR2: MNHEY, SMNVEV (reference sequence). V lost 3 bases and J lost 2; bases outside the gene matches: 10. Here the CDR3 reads CASSFSRGPVTYEQYF. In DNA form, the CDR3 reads TGTGCCAGCAGTTTTTCGAGGGGGCCCGTAACCTACGAGCAGTACTTC.